These 10 T cell receptor beta chains were all obtained from the same sample, sequenced in a study of control samples from healthy donors and cancer patients. Clones were sequenced by immunoSEQ multiplex PCR, and TCRdb holds only the in-frame ones, with some missing. The sample shows 100,000 or so clones, roughly 80% of them seen only once. Sequencing was carried out using blood. All receptors come from a woman in her 50s in good health.

The V and J genes are TRBV15 and TRBJ1-6; no clear D. This CDR3 is built from 14 residues. Germline CDR1 and CDR2: LNHNV and YYDKDF (reference sequence). The ends were cut back, 9 bases at V and 6 bases at J, with 15 bases in the middle. CDR3 nucleotide sequence: TGTGCCACGAGCCGGTTTTCCCTTAATTCACCCCTCCACTTT. Its protein is CATSRFSLNSPLHF.

The chain links TRBV4-1 to TRBJ2-7, with D possibly matching TRBD1 (5 bases). The germline gives CDR1 MGHRA, CDR2 YSYEKL. The V end lost 0 bases, the J end lost 3 bases, and 15 bases lay between the germline ends. CDR3 length equals 16 residues. CDR3 in amino acids: CASSQEATGSNYEQYF. The CDR3 DNA sequence: TGCGCCAGCAGCCAAGAGGCAACAGGCTCAAACTACGAGCAGTACTTC.

This clone was recorded only once. The chain is built from TRBV4-1 and TRBJ2-2; maybe TRBD2 (6 bases). The V gene's germline CDR1 is MGHRA and CDR2 YSYEKL. The CDR3 has 14 residues. The germline V and J ends were trimmed by 0 bases and 9 bases, with 11 bases remaining between them. The chain's CDR3 is CASSQDPGDRELFF. CDR3 DNA sequence: TGCGCCAGCAGCCAAGATCCGGGAGACAGGGAGCTGTTTTTT.

The chain carries TRBV5-1 and TRBJ1-4; D perhaps matches TRBD1 (5 bases). Germline-derived CDR1 and CDR2 are SGHRS and YFSETQ. The CDR3 sequence is 15 residues long. The ends were cut back, 0 bases at V and 5 bases at J, with 11 bases in the middle. The CDR3 is CASSLDAGGNEKLFF. The CDR3 DNA is TGCGCCAGCAGCTTGGATGCGGGGGGGAATGAAAAACTGTTTTTT.

The J gene is TRBJ1-6, the V gene TRBV20-1; tentative D call: TRBD1 (5 bases). The CDR3 spans 11 residues. Germline lookup yields CDR1 DFQATT and CDR2 SNEGSKA (reference sequence). Trimming stripped 5 bases from V and 8 bases from J, with 7 bases between. This CDR3 is CSAGGDSPLHF. The CDR3, as DNA: TGCAGTGCTGGGGGGGATTCACCCCTCCACTTT.

The sample holds a few counts of this clone. This rearrangement joins TRBV24-1 to TRBJ2-1; the D gene could be TRBD1 or TRBD2 (6 bases each). This CDR3 is built from 18 residues. V was clipped by 3 bases and J by 7 bases, with 24 bases between them. Germline CDR1 is KGHDR and CDR2 is SFDVKD. CDR3: CATSDPSAGQGIRNEQFF. The CDR3 nucleotides are TGTGCCACCAGTGATCCAAGTGCGGGGCAGGGGATTCGGAATGAGCAGTTCTTC.

The chain couples TRBV7-2 to TRBJ1-1; D remains ambiguous. CDR1 is SGHTA, CDR2 FQGNSA, per germline. Trimming stripped 2 bases from V and 0 bases from J, with 16 bases between. The CDR3 covers 17 residues. In DNA form, the CDR3 reads TGTGCCAGCAGCTTATCTTCGCAGCCCCCCATGAACACTGAAGCTTTCTTT. It codes for CASSLSSQPPMNTEAFF. Full variable domain (remainder filled in from reference TRBV7-2 and TRBJ1-1): GAGVSQSPSNKVTEKGKDVELRCDPISGHTALYWYRQSLGQGLEFLIYFQGNSAPDKSGLPSDRFSAERTGGSVSTLTIQRTQQEDSAVYLCASSLSSQPPMNTEAFFGQGTRLTVV.

The table lists this clone with a few counts. V gene TRBV13 combines with J gene TRBJ1-1, with a tentative D call TRBD1 (5 bases). V dropped 4 bases and J dropped 1 base, with 10 bases sitting between them. The CDR3 is made up of 14 amino acids. Looked up from germline, CDR1 is PRHDT and CDR2 is FYEKMQ (reference sequence). CDR3 protein: CASSYGTANTEAFF. The CDR3 bases are TGTGCCAGCAGCTACGGGACGGCGAACACTGAAGCTTTCTTT. The full variable domain, its missing parts supplied by reference TRBV13 and TRBJ1-1, is AAGVIQSPRHLIKEKRETATLKCYPIPRHDTVYWYQQGPGQDPQFLISFYEKMQSDKGSIPDRFSAQQFSDYHSELNMSSLELGDSALYFCASSYGTANTEAFFGQGTRLTVV.

V usage is TRBV6-5 and J usage is TRBJ1-1; D unresolved. The germline V gene encodes CDR1 MNHEY and CDR2 SVGAGI. CDR3 size: 13 residues. The V end lost 5 bases, the J end lost 1 base, and 8 bases lay between the germline ends. CDR3 in amino acids: CASSPDKNTEAFF. In DNA, the CDR3 is TGTGCCAGCAGTCCTGACAAGAACACTGAAGCTTTCTTT.

This clone was seen a single time. This chain connects TRBV7-2 to TRBJ2-2; D is ambiguous. This CDR3 is built from 12 residues. Germline V gene data show CDR1 as SGHTA and CDR2 as FQGNSA. V lost 2 bases and J 5 bases, leaving 3 bases between the germline ends. This CDR3 is CASSLITGELFF. CDR3 sequence (DNA): TGTGCCAGCAGCTTAATAACCGGGGAGCTGTTTTTT.